The entry that follows covers one T cell receptor (beta chain) sequence. The antigen is not known. From germline, CDR1 is SGHTA and CDR2 FQGNSA. V shed 5 bases and J 6 bases; nucleotides not matched to a gene: 8. The CDR3 consists of 14 residues. This specimen comes from a study of cytomegalovirus exposure and HLA in healthy donors. Points from the study as a whole: The authors excluded some V segments, including TRBV6-2 and TRBV6-3, as indistinguishable. A list of 164 TCR beta chains associated with cytomegalovirus was given. For most TCR sequences rarity was the rule, although some public TCRs occurred in many donors. Certain sequence variants were highly shared and formed a cluster, and this cluster was likely a sequencing artifact.

The primer mix had 60 Vbeta and 13 Jbeta primers. Only in-frame clones appear in the TCRdb table, and some are missing; sequencing was by immunoSEQ multiplex PCR. Its listing shows fewer than 100,000 clones. The gene calls are TRBV7-2 and TRBJ1-2, with TRBD1 matching 8 bases. The sample was PBMCs. This clonotype was sampled from a man aged 45-65 years in good health and CMV-seronegative. The CDR3 loop is CASSPGQGGDGYTF. CDR3 nucleotides: TGTGCCAGCAGCCCAGGACAGGGTGGGGATGGCTACACCTTC.